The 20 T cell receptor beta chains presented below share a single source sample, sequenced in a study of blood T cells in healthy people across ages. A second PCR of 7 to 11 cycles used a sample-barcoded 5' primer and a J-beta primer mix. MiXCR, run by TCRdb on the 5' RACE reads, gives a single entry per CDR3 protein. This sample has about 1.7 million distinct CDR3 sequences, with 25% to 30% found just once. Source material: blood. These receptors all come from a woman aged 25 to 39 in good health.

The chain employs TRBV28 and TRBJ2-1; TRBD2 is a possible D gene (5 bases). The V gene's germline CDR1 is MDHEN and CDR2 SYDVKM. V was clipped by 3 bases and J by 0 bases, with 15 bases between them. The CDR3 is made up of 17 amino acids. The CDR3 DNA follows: TGTGCCAGCAGTTTTCCCGGGGTACGTAGCTCCTACAATGAGCAGTTCTTC. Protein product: CASSFPGVRSSYNEQFF.

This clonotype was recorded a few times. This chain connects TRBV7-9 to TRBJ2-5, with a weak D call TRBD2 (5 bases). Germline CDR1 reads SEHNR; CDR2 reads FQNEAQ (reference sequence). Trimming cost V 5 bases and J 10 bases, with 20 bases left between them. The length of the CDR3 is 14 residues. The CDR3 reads CASSPTSGEGVQYF. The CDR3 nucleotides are TGTGCCAGCAGCCCCACTTCAGGAGAGGGTGTCCAGTACTTC.

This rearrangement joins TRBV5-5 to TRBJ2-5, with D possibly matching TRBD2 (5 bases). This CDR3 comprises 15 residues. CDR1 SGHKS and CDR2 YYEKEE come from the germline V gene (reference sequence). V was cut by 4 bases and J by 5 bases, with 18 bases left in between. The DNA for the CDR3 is TGTGCCAGCAGCGTGGTCGTAGTTCCGGGGGAGACCCAGTACTTC. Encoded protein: CASSVVVVPGETQYF.

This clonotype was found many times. The CDR3 nucleotides read TGCGCCAGCAGAAGACAGGTCGGTACCTACAATGAGCAGTTCTTC. This codes for CASRRQVGTYNEQFF. The chain recombines TRBV4-1 with TRBJ2-1; the D gene is possibly TRBD1 (6 bases). Trimming stripped 6 bases from V and 2 bases from J, with 14 bases between. This CDR3 is 15 amino acids long. CDR1 is MGHRA, CDR2 YSYEKL, per germline.

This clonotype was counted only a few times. CDR3 sequence (DNA): TGCGCCAGCAGCTTGGCCGGACTTGTGGACGAGCAGTACTTC. This encodes CASSLAGLVDEQYF. V is TRBV5-1 and J is TRBJ2-7; D might be TRBD2 (5 bases). V lost 0 bases to trimming and J lost 5 bases, with 12 bases between them. CDR3 length equals 14 residues. The germline gives CDR1 SGHRS, CDR2 YFSETQ.

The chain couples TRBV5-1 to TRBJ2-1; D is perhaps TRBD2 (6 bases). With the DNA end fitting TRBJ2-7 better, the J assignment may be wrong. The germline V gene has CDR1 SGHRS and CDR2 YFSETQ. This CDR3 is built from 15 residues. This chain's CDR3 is CASSLDGSSAYEQYF. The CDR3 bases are TGCGCCAGCAGCTTGGACGGGAGTTCCGCCTACGAGCAGTACTTC.

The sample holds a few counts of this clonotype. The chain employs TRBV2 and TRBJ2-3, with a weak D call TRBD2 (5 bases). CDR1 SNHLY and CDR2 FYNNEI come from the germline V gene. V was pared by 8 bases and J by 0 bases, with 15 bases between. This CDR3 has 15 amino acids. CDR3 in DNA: TGTGCCAGCCGTAGGACGGGAAGTAGCACAGATACGCAGTATTTT. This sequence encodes CASRRTGSSTDTQYF.

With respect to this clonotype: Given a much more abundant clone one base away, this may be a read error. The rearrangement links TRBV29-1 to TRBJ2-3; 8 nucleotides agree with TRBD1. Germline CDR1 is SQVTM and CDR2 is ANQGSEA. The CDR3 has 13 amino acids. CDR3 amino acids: CGARQGNTDTQYF. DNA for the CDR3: TGCGGCGCCCGACAGGGGAACACAGATACGCAGTATTTT.

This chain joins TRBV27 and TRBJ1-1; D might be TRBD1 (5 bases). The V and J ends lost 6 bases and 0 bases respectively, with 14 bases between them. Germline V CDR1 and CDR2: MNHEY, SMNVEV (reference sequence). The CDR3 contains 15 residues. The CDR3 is CASRGMGTVNTEAFF. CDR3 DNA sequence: TGTGCCAGCAGGGGGATGGGGACTGTGAACACTGAAGCTTTCTTT.

The CDR3 reads CASGAGFAEAFF. In DNA form, the CDR3 reads TGTGCCAGCGGAGCGGGGTTCGCTGAAGCTTTCTTT. This chain links TRBV5-5 with TRBJ1-1, with D unclear. CDR3 length equals 12 residues. Trimming left V 7 bases short and J 6 bases short, with 13 bases between. Germline values: CDR1 SGHKS, CDR2 YYEKEE (reference sequence). Supplemented by reference TRBV5-5 and TRBJ1-1, the full variable domain reads DAGVTQSPTHLIKTRGQQVTLRCSPISGHKSVSWYQQVLGQGPQFIFQYYEKEERGRGNFPDRFSARQFPNYSSELNVNALLLGDSALYLCASGAGFAEAFFGQGTRLTVV.

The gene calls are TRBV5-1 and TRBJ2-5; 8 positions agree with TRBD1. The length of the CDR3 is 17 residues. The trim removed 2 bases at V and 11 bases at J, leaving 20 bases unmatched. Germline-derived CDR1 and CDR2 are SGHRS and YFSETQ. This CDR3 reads CASSLWTGRHLPNEQYF. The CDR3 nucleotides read TGCGCCAGCAGCTTATGGACAGGGAGGCACCTACCAAATGAGCAGTACTTC.

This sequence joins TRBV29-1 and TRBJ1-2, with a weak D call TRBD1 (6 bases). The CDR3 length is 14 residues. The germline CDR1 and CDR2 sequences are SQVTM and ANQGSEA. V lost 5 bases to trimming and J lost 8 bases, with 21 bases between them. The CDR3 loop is CSVTRDTRSKGYTF. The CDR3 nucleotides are TGCAGCGTTACCAGGGACACACGGTCAAAGGGCTACACCTTC.

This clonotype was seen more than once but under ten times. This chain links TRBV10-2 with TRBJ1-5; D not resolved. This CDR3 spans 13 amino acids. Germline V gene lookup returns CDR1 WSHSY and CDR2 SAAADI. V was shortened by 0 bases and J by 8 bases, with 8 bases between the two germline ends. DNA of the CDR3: TGCGCCAGCAGTGAGTCTTTTCTGGAGCCCCAGCATTTT. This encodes CASSESFLEPQHF.

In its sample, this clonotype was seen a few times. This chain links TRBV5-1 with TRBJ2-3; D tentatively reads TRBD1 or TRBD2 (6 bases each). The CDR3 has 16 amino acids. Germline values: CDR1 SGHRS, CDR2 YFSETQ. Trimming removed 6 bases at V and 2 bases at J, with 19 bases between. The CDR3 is CASNSGGTTTTDTQYF. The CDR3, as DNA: TGCGCCAGCAACTCCGGGGGCACTACCACCACAGATACGCAGTATTTT.

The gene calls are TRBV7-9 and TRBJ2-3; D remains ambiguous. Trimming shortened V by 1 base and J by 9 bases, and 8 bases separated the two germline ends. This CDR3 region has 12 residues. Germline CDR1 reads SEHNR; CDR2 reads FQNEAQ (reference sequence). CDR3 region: CASSLEEGTQYF. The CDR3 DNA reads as TGTGCCAGCAGCTTAGAAGAAGGAACGCAGTATTTT.

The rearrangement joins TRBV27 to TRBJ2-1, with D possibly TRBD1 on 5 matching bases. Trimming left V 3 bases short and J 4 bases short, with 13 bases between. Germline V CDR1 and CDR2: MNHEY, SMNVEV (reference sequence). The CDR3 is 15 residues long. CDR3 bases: TGTGCCAGCAGTTTGTTTCAGGGTAGTTACAATGAGCAGTTCTTC. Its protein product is CASSLFQGSYNEQFF.

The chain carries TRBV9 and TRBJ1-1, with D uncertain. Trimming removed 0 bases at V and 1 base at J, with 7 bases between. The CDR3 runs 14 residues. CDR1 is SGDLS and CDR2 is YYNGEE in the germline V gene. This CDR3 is CASSVAPGNTEAFF. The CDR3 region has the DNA TGTGCCAGCAGCGTAGCCCCGGGGAACACTGAAGCTTTCTTT.

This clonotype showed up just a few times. In DNA form, the CDR3 reads TGCAGTGCTACCACTAGATGGGAGACCCAGTACTTC. Amino acid sequence: CSATTRWETQYF. This sequence joins TRBV20-1 and TRBJ2-5; D is perhaps TRBD2 (5 bases). CDR1 and CDR2 from the germline V gene are DFQATT and SNEGSKA (reference sequence). Trimming pared 4 bases from V and 5 bases from J, leaving 11 bases between. The CDR3 runs to 12 residues.

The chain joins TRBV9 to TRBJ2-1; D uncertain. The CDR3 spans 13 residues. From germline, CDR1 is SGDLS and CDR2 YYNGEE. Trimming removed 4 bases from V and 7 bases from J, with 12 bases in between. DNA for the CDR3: TGTGCCAGCAGCCGAGCAGACGGGAATGAGCAGTTCTTC. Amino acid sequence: CASSRADGNEQFF.

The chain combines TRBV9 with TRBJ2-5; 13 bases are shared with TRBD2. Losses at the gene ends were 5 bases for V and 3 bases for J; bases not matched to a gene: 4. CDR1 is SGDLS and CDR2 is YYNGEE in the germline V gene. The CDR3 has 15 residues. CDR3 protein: CASSATSGGKETQYF. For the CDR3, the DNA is TGTGCCAGCAGTGCGACTAGCGGGGGGAAAGAGACCCAGTACTTC.